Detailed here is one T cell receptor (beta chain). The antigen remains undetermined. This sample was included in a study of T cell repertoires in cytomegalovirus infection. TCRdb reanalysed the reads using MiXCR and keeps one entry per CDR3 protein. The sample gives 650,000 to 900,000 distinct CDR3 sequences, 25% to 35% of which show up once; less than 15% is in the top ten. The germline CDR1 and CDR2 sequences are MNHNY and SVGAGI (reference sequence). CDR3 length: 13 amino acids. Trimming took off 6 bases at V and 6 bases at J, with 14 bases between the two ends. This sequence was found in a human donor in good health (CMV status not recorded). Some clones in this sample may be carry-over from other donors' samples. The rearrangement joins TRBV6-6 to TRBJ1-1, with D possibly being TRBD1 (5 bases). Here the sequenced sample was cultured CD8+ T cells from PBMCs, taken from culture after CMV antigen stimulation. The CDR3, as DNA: TGTGCCAGCAGCCTTTGGGGGGAGGCTGAAGCTTTCTTT. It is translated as CASSLWGEAEAFF.